This T cell receptor (beta chain) was obtained from a study of CD8 T cells in Susac syndrome (dated by TCRdb to about 2019). In the study overall: Among the sequenced Susac syndrome patients, six had clinically active disease and fewer than ten were in clinical remission. At the time of blood withdrawal, Susac syndrome patients were either therapy-naive, taking corticosteroids (with some also receiving IVIg), or on IVIg alone. Repertoire sequencing was used to test whether CD8+ T cell activation and differentiation in Susac syndrome was antigen driven.

Overall study results and their limits: The number of individuals in the TCR sequencing and HLA analysis was acknowledged as relatively small. In patients with Susac syndrome, the CD4+ T cell repertoire showed no detectable clonal expansion.

High-throughput TCR beta sequencing profiled peripheral blood CD8+ and CD4+ T cells from healthy donors, Susac syndrome patients and multiple sclerosis patients. Susac syndrome patients met recently defined diagnostic criteria for definite or probable disease. CD8+ TEMRA cells were enriched by FACS, while bulk CD8+ and CD4+ T cells were purified by magnetic negative isolation. Blood was collected in EDTA tubes and processed within 24 hours, with PBMCs isolated through density gradient centrifugation. PBMCs destined for TCR sequencing were cryopreserved in liquid nitrogen and later thawed in a 37 °C water bath. The sorted or isolated CD4+, CD8+ and CD8+ TEMRA cells reached a purity of at least 90%. CDR1 SQVTM and CDR2 ANQGSEA are derived from the germline V gene. V loses 3 bases, J loses 2 bases, and the germline ends lie 10 bases apart. Counted from cysteine to phenylalanine, this CDR3 has 13 amino acids. Left in the record is the CDR3 DNA by itself, 39 bases read in frame from the first base.

RNA was extracted with the RNeasy kit and about 0.5 to 1 ug was reverse transcribed using random hexamers. The immunoSEQ multiplex PCR assay, covering 54 Vbeta and 13 Jbeta segments, was used to amplify TCR beta CDR3 regions. Bias from PCR amplification was corrected by using a synthetic template baseline for primer optimization and for computational correction. On the authors' methods: Reads were assigned to V, D and J genes according to IMGT and analyzed in immunoSEQ Analyzer, with only productive sequences retained. Clonality was calculated as one minus the Shannon entropy normalized by log2 of the number of productive unique sequences. Public and private clones were assessed among the 100 most prevalent clones of each patient and control. Clones were defined as Susac-specific if absent from the healthy and MS cohorts, from 1052 published viral clones and from other ImmuneACCESS disease sequences. Using fastp trimming at Q25 and MiXCR clonotype assembly, TCRdb reanalyzed the public sequencing data and kept in-frame beta chains. Each record represents a unique CDR3 protein, reported with the most common genes and DNA among its rows. The V and J calls and clone size are TCRdb's, not the authors'. The sample yields some 190,000 distinct CDR3 sequences; 94% were counted once. The ten largest clones take up 0.15% to 0.2% of the sample.

Concerning this clonotype: Its binding antigen is unknown. The sample holds no much larger clone one base away, and base qualities are not on file.

Recombination connected TRBV29-1 to TRBJ1-1; a confident D gene designation cannot be given. The sequence derives from a human donor with Susac syndrome. The sample consisted of CD4+ T cells from PBMCs. The nucleotide sequence is given as TGCAGCGTTGAGCGCGGAGCTAACACTGAAGCTTTCTTT. Its translation is CSVERGANTEAFF.